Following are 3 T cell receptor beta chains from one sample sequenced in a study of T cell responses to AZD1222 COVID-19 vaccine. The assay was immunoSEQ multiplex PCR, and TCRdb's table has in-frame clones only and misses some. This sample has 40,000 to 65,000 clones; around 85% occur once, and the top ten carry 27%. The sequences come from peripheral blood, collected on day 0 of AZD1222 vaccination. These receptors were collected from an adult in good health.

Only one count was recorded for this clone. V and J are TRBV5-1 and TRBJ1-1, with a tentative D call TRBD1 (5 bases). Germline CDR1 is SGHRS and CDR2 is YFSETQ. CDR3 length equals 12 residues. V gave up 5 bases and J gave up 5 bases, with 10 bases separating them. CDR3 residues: CASRSEGTEAFF. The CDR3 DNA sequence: TGCGCCAGCAGATCAGAGGGGACTGAAGCTTTCTTT. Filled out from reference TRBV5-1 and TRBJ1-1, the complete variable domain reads KAGVTQTPRYLIKTRGQQVTLSCSPISGHRSVSWYQQTPGQGLQFLFEYFSETQRNKGNFPGRFSGRQFSNSRSEMNVSTLELGDSALYLCASRSEGTEAFFGQGTRLTVV.

CDR3 DNA sequence: TGTGCCAGCAGCATCACGGGGGGCCGGTTTGATACGCAGTATTTT. Its protein is CASSITGGRFDTQYF. The rearrangement joins TRBV7-3 to TRBJ2-3; a possible D gene is TRBD2 (7 bases). This CDR3 comprises 15 residues. Germline V lookup: CDR1 SGHTA, CDR2 FQGTGA. V was clipped by 5 bases and J by 6 bases, with 18 bases between them.

CDR3 protein: CASSMGTIYEQYF. The DNA of the CDR3 is TGCGCCAGCAGCATGGGGACTATCTACGAGCAGTACTTC. This chain uses TRBV5-1 with TRBJ2-7; 7 bases align to TRBD2. Germline V CDR1 and CDR2: SGHRS, YFSETQ. The CDR3 has 13 residues. With V trimmed by 4 bases and J by 3 bases, 4 bases remained unmatched.